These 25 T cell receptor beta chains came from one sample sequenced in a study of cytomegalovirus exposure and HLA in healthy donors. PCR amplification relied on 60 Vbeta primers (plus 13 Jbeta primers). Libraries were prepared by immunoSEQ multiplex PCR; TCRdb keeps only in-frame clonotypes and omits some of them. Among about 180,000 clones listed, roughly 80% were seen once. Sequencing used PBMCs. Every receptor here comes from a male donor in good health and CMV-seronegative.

This CDR3 is CASSPGTGAYYFYEQYF. CDR3 bases: TGTGCCAGCAGTCCTGGGACAGGGGCCTATTACTTCTACGAGCAGTACTTC. This chain links TRBV28 with TRBJ2-7; TRBD1 agrees at 10 bases. Trimming took 5 bases from V and 3 from J; bases not matched to a gene: 13. CDR1 MDHEN and CDR2 SYDVKM come from the germline V gene. The CDR3 covers 17 residues.

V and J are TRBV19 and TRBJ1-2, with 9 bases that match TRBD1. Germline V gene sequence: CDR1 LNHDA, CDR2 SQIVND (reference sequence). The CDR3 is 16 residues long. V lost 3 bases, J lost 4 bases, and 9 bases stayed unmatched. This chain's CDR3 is CASSIKMTGGTYGYTF. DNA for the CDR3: TGTGCCAGTAGTATTAAAATGACAGGGGGGACCTATGGCTACACCTTC.

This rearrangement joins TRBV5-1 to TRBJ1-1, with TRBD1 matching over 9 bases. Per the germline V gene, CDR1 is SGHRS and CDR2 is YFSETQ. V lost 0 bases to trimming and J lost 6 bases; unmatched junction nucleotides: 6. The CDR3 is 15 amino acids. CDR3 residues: CASSLGDREGAEAFF. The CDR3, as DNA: TGCGCCAGCAGCTTGGGGGACAGGGAGGGAGCTGAAGCTTTCTTT.

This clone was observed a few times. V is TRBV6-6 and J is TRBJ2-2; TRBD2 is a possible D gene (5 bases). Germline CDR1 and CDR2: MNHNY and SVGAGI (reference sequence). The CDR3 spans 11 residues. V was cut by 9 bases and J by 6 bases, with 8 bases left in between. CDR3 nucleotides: TGTGCCAGTACTAGTTCCGGGGAGCTGTTTTTT. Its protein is CASTSSGELFF.

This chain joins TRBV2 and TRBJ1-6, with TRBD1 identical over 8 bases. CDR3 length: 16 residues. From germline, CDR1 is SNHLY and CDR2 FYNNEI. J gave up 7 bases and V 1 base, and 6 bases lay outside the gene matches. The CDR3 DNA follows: TGTGCCAGCAGTGAAGTCCGGACAGGGACCAATTCACCCCTCCACTTT. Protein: CASSEVRTGTNSPLHF.

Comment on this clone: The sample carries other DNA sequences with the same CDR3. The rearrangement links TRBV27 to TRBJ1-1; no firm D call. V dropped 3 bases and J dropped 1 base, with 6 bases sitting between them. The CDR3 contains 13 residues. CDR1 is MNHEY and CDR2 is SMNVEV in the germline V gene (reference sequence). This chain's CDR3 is CASSLGGNTEAFF. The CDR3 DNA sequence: TGTGCCAGCAGTTTGGGAGGGAACACTGAAGCTTTCTTT.

The chain's CDR3 is CASSETGGANTGELFF. In DNA, the CDR3 is TGTGCCAGCAGCGAAACAGGGGGCGCGAACACCGGGGAGCTGTTTTTT. This chain links TRBV13 with TRBJ2-2; TRBD1 matches at 9 bases. Germline V CDR1 and CDR2: PRHDT, FYEKMQ (reference sequence). There are 16 residues in the CDR3. The junction had 4 bases not matched to a gene; V was cut back by 5 bases and J by 0 bases.

CDR3 DNA: TGCGCCAGTATACTTAGCGGGAGGGACCAAGAGACCCAGTACTTC. It yields the protein CASILSGRDQETQYF. The genes are TRBV10-1 and TRBJ2-5; 11 bases match TRBD2. Germline V lookup: CDR1 WNHNN, CDR2 SYGVQD (reference sequence). V shed 9 bases and J 0 bases; nucleotides not matched to a gene: 6. The CDR3 totals 15 residues.

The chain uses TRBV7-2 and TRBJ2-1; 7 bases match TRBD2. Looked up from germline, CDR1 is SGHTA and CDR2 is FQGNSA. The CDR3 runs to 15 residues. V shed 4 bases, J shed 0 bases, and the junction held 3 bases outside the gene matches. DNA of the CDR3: TGTGCCAGCAGCTCCGAGCGGGACTCCTACAATGAGCAGTTCTTC. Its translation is CASSSERDSYNEQFF.

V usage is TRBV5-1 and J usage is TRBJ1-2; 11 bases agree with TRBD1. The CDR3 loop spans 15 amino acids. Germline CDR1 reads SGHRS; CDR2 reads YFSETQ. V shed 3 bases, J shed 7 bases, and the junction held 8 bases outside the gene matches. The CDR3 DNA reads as TGCGCCAGCAGCTCTGGACAGGGGGCTGAGCTTGGCTACACCTTC. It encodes CASSSGQGAELGYTF.

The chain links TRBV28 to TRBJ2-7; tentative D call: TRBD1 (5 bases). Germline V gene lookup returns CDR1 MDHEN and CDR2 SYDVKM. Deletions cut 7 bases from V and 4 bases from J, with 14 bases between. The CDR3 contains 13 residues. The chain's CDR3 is CASNTGRLYEQYF. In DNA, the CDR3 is TGTGCCAGCAACACAGGTCGACTTTACGAGCAGTACTTC.

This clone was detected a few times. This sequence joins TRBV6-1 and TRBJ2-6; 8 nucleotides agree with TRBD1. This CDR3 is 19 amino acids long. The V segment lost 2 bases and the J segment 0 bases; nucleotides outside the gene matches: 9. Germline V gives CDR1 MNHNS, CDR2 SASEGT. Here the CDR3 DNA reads TGTGCCAGCAGTGAATCTTGGACAGGGATAATCTCTGGGGCCAACGTCCTGACTTTC. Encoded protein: CASSESWTGIISGANVLTF.

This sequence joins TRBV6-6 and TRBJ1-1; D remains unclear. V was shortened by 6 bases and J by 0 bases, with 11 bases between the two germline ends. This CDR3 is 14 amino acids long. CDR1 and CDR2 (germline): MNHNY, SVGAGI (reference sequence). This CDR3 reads CASSPFYMNTEAFF. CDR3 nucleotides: TGTGCCAGCAGCCCATTTTACATGAACACTGAAGCTTTCTTT.

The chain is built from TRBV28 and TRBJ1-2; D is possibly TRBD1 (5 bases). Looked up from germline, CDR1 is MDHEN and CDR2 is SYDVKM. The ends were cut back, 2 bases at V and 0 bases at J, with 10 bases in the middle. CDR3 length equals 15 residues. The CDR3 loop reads CASSLMTAANYGYTF. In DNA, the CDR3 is TGTGCCAGCAGTTTAATGACAGCTGCTAACTATGGCTACACCTTC.

In DNA, the CDR3 is TGTGCCAGCAGCCCGGGAGGAGGGGTGGGCACAGATACGCAGTATTTT. It is translated as CASSPGGGVGTDTQYF. V usage is TRBV7-3 and J usage is TRBJ2-3; TRBD2 matches 7 bases. The CDR3 covers 16 residues. The V gene's germline CDR1 is SGHTA and CDR2 FQGTGA. V was clipped by 5 bases and J by 1 base; unmatched bases: 9.

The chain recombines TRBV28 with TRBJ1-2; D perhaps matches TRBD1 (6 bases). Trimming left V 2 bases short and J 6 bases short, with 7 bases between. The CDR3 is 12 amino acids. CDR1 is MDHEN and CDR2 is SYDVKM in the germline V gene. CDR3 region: CASSLPGDGYTF. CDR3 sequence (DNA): TGTGCCAGCAGTTTACCAGGGGATGGCTACACCTTC.

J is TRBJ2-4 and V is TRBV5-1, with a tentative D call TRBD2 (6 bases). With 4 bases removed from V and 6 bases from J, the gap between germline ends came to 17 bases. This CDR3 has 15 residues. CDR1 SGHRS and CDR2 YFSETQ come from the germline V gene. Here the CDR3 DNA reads TGCGCCAGCAGCCCCCTCACTAGCACGGGAAACATTCAGTACTTC. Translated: CASSPLTSTGNIQYF.

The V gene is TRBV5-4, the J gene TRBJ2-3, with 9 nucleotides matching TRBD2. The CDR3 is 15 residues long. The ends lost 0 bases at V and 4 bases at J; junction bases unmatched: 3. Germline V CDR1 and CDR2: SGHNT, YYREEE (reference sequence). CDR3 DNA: TGTGCCAGCAGCTTGGGGGCGGGGGGGTCAGATACGCAGTATTTT. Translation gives CASSLGAGGSDTQYF.

CDR3 coding DNA: TGTGCCAGCAACAGAGGGAGGGGGGCCGGCGGGGAGCTGTTTTTT. Translation: CASNRGRGAGGELFF. The rearrangement joins TRBV7-8 to TRBJ2-2; D is perhaps TRBD2 (7 bases). The CDR3 is made up of 15 amino acids. Germline CDR1 reads SGHVS; CDR2 reads FQNEAQ. The V and J ends lost 7 bases and 7 bases respectively, with 19 bases between them.

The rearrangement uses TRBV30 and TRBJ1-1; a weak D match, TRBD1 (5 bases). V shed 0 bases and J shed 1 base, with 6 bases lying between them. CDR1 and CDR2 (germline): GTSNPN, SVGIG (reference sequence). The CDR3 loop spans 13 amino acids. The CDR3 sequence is CAWSVGQNTEAFF. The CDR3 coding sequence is TGTGCCTGGAGTGTTGGACAGAACACTGAAGCTTTCTTT. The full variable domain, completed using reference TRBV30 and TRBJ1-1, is SQTIHQWPATLVQPVGSPLSLECTVEGTSNPNLYWYRQAAGRGLQLLFYSVGIGQISSEVPQNLSASRPQDRQFILSSKKLLLSDSGFYLCAWSVGQNTEAFFGQGTRLTVV.

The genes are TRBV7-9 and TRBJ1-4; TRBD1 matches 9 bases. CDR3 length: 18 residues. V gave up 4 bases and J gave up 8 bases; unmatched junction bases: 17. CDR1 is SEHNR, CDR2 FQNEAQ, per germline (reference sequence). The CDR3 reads CASSSYAVTGGFREKLFF. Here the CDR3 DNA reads TGTGCCAGCAGCTCCTACGCCGTCACAGGGGGCTTTAGGGAAAAACTGTTTTTT. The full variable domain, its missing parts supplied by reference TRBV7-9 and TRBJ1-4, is DTGVSQNPRHKITKRGQNVTFRCDPISEHNRLYWYRQTLGQGPEFLTYFQNEAQLEKSRLLSDRFSAERPKGSFSTLEIQRTEQGDSAMYLCASSSYAVTGGFREKLFFGSGTQLSVL.

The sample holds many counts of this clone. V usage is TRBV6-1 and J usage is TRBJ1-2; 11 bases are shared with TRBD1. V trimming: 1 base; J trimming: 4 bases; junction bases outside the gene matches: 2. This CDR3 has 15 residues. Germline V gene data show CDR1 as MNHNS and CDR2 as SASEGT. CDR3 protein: CASSEGTGGAYGYTF. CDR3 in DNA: TGTGCCAGCAGTGAAGGGACAGGGGGCGCCTATGGCTACACCTTC.

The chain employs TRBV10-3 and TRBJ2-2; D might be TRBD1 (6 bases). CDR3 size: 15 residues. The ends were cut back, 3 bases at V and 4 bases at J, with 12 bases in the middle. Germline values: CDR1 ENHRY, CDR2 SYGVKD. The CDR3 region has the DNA TGTGCCATCAGTGATATGGGGGCCGGCACCGGGGAGCTGTTTTTT. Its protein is CAISDMGAGTGELFF.

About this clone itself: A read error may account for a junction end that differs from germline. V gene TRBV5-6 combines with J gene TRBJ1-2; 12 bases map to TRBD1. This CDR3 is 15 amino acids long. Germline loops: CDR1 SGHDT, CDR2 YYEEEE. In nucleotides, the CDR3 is TGTGCCAGCAGCTTGGCCGGGACAGGGGGCCGTGGCTACCCCTTC. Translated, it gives CASSLAGTGGRGYPF. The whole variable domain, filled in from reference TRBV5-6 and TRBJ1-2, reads DAGVTQSPTHLIKTRGQQVTLRCSPKSGHDTVSWYQQALGQGPQFIFQYYEEEERQRGNFPDRFSGHQFPNYSSELNVNALLLGDSALYLCASSLAGTGGRGYPFGSGTRLTVV.

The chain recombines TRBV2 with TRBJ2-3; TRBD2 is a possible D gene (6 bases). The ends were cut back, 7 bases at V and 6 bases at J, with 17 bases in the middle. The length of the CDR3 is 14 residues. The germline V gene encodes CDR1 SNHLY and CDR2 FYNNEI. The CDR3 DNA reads TGTGCCAGCAACTGGATTACTCGGGGGGATACGCAGTATTTT. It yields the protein CASNWITRGDTQYF.